This TCR beta chain is from a study of T cells in Graves' hyperthyroidism and ophthalmopathy (dated by TCRdb to the late 2010s). For context, the study as a whole: Peripheral blood was collected at initial diagnosis, before any treatment. A discovery cohort of about a hundred patients, about 44 with Graves' ophthalmopathy and approximately 57 with stable Graves' hyperthyroidism, was used to find distinguishing TCR V-J signatures. An independent validation cohort of 18 to 20 hyperthyroidism patients and 17 patients who later progressed to ophthalmopathy tested prospective prediction of ophthalmopathy. The 100 discovery patients were randomly split 7:3 into training and test sets. Thyroid tissue and blood T-cell repertoires from about six Graves' hyperthyroidism patients were also compared in the study. After blood sampling, hyperthyroidism patients were treated with methimazole at a starting dose of 30 mg daily, and ophthalmopathy patients were treated with high-dose intravenous methylprednisolone. TCR Vbeta CDR3 sequencing of 130 to 150 peripheral blood samples (43 ophthalmopathy, 75 to 85 hyperthyroidism and around 17 progressor patients) is reported in the paper.

This clonotype was picked up many times. Its antigen is still unknown. No base-level quality is on record; no much larger clone is a single base apart. Per the germline V gene, SGHAT is the CDR1 and FQNNGV is the CDR2. V loses 4 bases of germline sequence and J loses 7 bases, and the interval between the two ends is 9 bases. From its cysteine to its phenylalanine, the CDR3 spans 12 amino acids. CDR3 DNA is the only sequence kept; it has 36 bases, read in frame from the first base. The TCR beta CDR3 regions were amplified from RNA transcripts. The TCR CDR3 was subjected to a first round of RT-PCR using the HTBI primer set and the Qiagen OneStep RT-PCR kit. Libraries were constructed in a second round of multiplex PCR, after which size selection and purification were performed. The libraries were sequenced on an Illumina HiSeq2000 using paired-end 100 bp reads. Per the source publication's procedure: SOAPnuke was used to process the raw data, throwing out any read that contained adapters or uncalled bases, had a mean Phred below 15, or lacked an exact constant-primer or identifier match. High-quality paired reads were merged with COPE v1.2.5, and unique nucleotide sequences were defined as clonotypes. Clonotypes were aligned to IMGT TRBV, TRBD and TRBJ reference segments using MiTCR v1.1. Analysis was restricted to V-J combinations with a frequency above 0.0001, which covered over 98% of repertoires. The TCS score was defined as the ratio of F50 (clonal expansion) to E x V (chaos), calculated using BLOSUM62-based TCRdist between CDR3 peptides within each V-J. Welch's t-statistics and random forest reduced fewer than 550 V-J features to roughly 13, which were used in a naive Bayes classifier (R e1071). TCRdb itself trimmed the public reads at Q25 with fastp, ran MiXCR and retained productive beta chains. Each entry is one CDR3 protein sequence, shown with its most common DNA and genes. TCRdb's processing, not the study's, gives the V and J calls here. In this sample the table shows fewer than 600,000 distinct CDR3 sequences, approximately 15% of which occur a single time. 15% to 20% of the sample comes from the top ten.

Graves' hyperthyroidism was defined as stable when no progression to ophthalmopathy occurred over 18 months of follow-up. Hyperthyroidism patients were aged 18 to 65 years and newly diagnosed, with disease duration of less than 2 months. Any patient with an uncontrolled infection, another autoimmune disease, pregnancy or lactation was excluded. Clinical symptoms, serum thyroxine and TRAb, thyroid ultrasound, and orbital computed tomography formed the basis for the diagnoses. PBMCs were separated from roughly 10 ml of fresh peripheral blood using Ficoll-Paque density gradient centrifugation. Total RNA was extracted with Trizol reagent, and quality was checked on an Agilent 2100 Bioanalyzer. Beyond this particular receptor, the publication reports: In validation, the model predicted progression to ophthalmopathy a median of around 6.5 months before onset, with over 55% sensitivity and nearly 75% specificity. In cross-validation, a model built on a 13 V-J signature told ophthalmopathy apart from stable hyperthyroidism with less than 90% sensitivity and roughly 83% specificity, and in testing the same model reached 80%/75%. Most expanded thyroid clonotypes (frequency above 0.001) were also found in blood, which suggests that blood repertoires may mirror thyroid immune responses. Sample size was not statistically predetermined, and blinding of investigators to group allocation was not performed.

Sequenced material: blood. Recombination linked TRBV11-2 to TRBJ2-3; a confident D gene designation cannot be given. The source of this sequence is a woman aged 18-29 years with Graves' hyperthyroidism. DNA sequence: TGTGCCAGCAGCTCAATTCTATATACGCAGTATTTT. This yields the protein CASSSILYTQYF.